Below, 30 T cell receptor beta chains from the same sample are listed, as sequenced in a study of early T cells in non-severe SARS-CoV-2 infection. MiXCR was run by TCRdb on the 5' RACE reads, yielding one entry per CDR3 protein. The profile covers 70,000 or so distinct CDR3 sequences, with approximately 10% appearing a single time and 6.4% taken by the ten largest. The sequenced sample consisted of whole blood. Every receptor here comes from an adult who was a healthcare worker with PCR-confirmed SARS-CoV-2 infection or an uninfected control (not recorded which).

This clonotype is a singleton in its sample. The chain combines TRBV19 with TRBJ2-7; 12 positions agree with TRBD2. The CDR3 is made up of 17 amino acids. CDR1 and CDR2 from the germline V gene are LNHDA and SQIVND (reference sequence). Unmatched junction bases numbered 8, after V lost 3 bases and J lost 2 bases. The CDR3 spells CASSMTYGLAGTYEQYF. CDR3 DNA sequence: TGTGCCAGTAGTATGACATACGGACTAGCGGGGACCTACGAGCAGTACTTC. The whole variable domain, filled in from reference TRBV19 and TRBJ2-7, reads DGGITQSPKYLFRKEGQNVTLSCEQNLNHDAMYWYRQDPGQGLRLIYYSQIVNDFQKGDIAEGYSVSREKKESFPLTVTSAQKNPTAFYLCASSMTYGLAGTYEQYFGPGTRLTVT.

The chain uses TRBV19 and TRBJ2-1; 7 nucleotides align to TRBD1. V shed 5 bases, J shed 9 bases, and the junction held 13 bases outside the gene matches. The CDR3 contains 15 residues. Per the germline V gene, CDR1 is LNHDA and CDR2 is SQIVND (reference sequence). The CDR3 bases are TGTGCCAGTAGTCCAGGACAGGCCATGGCGGTTGAGCAGTTCTTC. Its translation is CASSPGQAMAVEQFF.

By proportion, this clonotype is medium-sized (0.01 to 0.1%). The V and J genes are TRBV24-1 and TRBJ2-1; 7 nucleotides agree with TRBD1. Per germline, CDR1 KGHDR and CDR2 SFDVKD. The trim removed 8 bases at V and 8 bases at J, leaving 8 bases unmatched. The CDR3 contains 13 residues. Here the CDR3 DNA reads TGTGCCACCAAACGGACAGGTTACTATGAGCAGTTCTTC. This sequence encodes CATKRTGYYEQFF.

The J gene is TRBJ1-1, the V gene TRBV24-1; D call uncertain. This CDR3 comprises 13 residues. Trimming shortened V by 2 bases and J by 1 base, and 4 bases separated the two germline ends. In germline, CDR1 is KGHDR, CDR2 SFDVKD. Here the CDR3 DNA reads TGTGCCACCAGTGATTCACCGAACACTGAAGCTTTCTTT. Translating gives CATSDSPNTEAFF.

This clonotype was seen many times. The chain uses TRBV2 and TRBJ2-2, with D perhaps being TRBD1 or TRBD2 (5 bases each). The V gene's germline CDR1 is SNHLY and CDR2 FYNNEI. V was shortened by 0 bases and J by 7 bases, with 12 bases between the two germline ends. This CDR3 comprises 15 residues. The CDR3: CASSEADGTFGELFF. DNA for the CDR3: TGTGCCAGCAGTGAAGCGGACGGGACCTTCGGGGAGCTGTTTTTT. Combining the CDR3 with reference TRBV2 and TRBJ2-2 gives the whole variable domain EPEVTQTPSHQVTQMGQEVILRCVPISNHLYFYWYRQILGQKVEFLVSFYNNEISEKSEIFDDQFSVERPDGSNFTLKIRSTKLEDSAMYFCASSEADGTFGELFFGEGSRLTVL.

This clonotype is categorized as medium-sized. The rearrangement joins TRBV27 to TRBJ2-7, with D possibly matching TRBD1 (6 bases). The CDR3 length is 14 residues. V gave up 6 bases and J gave up 3 bases, with 15 bases separating them. Germline V gene lookup returns CDR1 MNHEY and CDR2 SMNVEV (reference sequence). The CDR3 region is CASSKDRNNYEQYF. CDR3 bases: TGTGCCAGCAGCAAGGACAGAAACAACTACGAGCAGTACTTC.

This clonotype turned up a few times. The J gene is TRBJ2-1, the V gene TRBV19; D remains ambiguous. This CDR3 is built from 14 residues. In germline, CDR1 is LNHDA, CDR2 SQIVND (reference sequence). The V end lost 6 bases, the J end lost 9 bases, and 18 bases lay between the germline ends. In nucleotides, the CDR3 is TGTGCCAGTAGAGAGGCCTGGGGTCTCACTGAGCAGTTCTTC. Amino acid sequence: CASREAWGLTEQFF.

This clonotype has just a few counts. The genes are TRBV6-5 and TRBJ2-5; 8 bases map to TRBD2. Germline CDR1 and CDR2: MNHEY and SVGAGI. The J segment lost 5 bases and the V segment lost 7 bases, leaving 9 bases of the junction unmatched. The CDR3 sequence is 14 residues long. The CDR3 spells CASINSGTDETQYF. The CDR3 DNA is TGTGCCAGCATAAATAGCGGGACTGACGAGACCCAGTACTTC.

The table lists this clonotype with a few counts. The chain uses TRBV7-2 and TRBJ2-7; TRBD1 or TRBD2 may be the D gene (5 bases each). Germline V gene sequence: CDR1 SGHTA, CDR2 FQGNSA. Deletions cut 3 bases from V and 2 bases from J, with 11 bases between. CDR3 size: 14 residues. Written as DNA, the CDR3 is TGTGCCAGCAGCTTTTCGGGACGTACCTACGAGCAGTACTTC. Translation gives CASSFSGRTYEQYF. The variable domain in full, completed from reference TRBV7-2 and TRBJ2-7, reads GAGVSQSPSNKVTEKGKDVELRCDPISGHTALYWYRQSLGQGLEFLIYFQGNSAPDKSGLPSDRFSAERTGGSVSTLTIQRTQQEDSAVYLCASSFSGRTYEQYFGPGTRLTVT.

This clonotype showed up just a few times. The CDR3 nucleotides read TGCGCCAGCAGTGAGTCCCCGGGGCAAGAGACCCAGTACTTC. Protein sequence: CASSESPGQETQYF. V and J are TRBV10-2 and TRBJ2-5, with a possible D match to TRBD2 (5 bases). The length of the CDR3 is 14 residues. Germline CDR1 WSHSY, CDR2 SAAADI. V was cut by 0 bases and J by 2 bases, with 7 bases left in between.

The CDR3 reads CASSPIAGDEQFF. CDR3 DNA sequence: TGTGCCAGCAGTCCTATAGCGGGAGATGAGCAGTTCTTC. V and J are TRBV11-2 and TRBJ2-1; 9 nucleotides line up with TRBD2. The CDR3 has 13 amino acids. V lost 6 bases to trimming and J lost 8 bases; unmatched junction nucleotides: 5. Germline lookup yields CDR1 SGHAT and CDR2 FQNNGV.

The rearrangement joins TRBV7-9 to TRBJ2-2; 8 bases match TRBD2. CDR3 size: 17 residues. The V and J ends lost 0 bases and 0 bases, in that order; junction bases with no gene match: 3. Germline-derived CDR1 and CDR2 are SEHNR and FQNEAQ (reference sequence). CDR3 residues: CASSLAAGGPNTGELFF. CDR3 DNA sequence: TGTGCCAGCAGCTTAGCGGCGGGAGGCCCGAACACCGGGGAGCTGTTTTTT.

The sample holds many counts of this clonotype. The chain recombines TRBV5-5 with TRBJ1-1; D is perhaps TRBD1 (5 bases). The germline CDR1 and CDR2 sequences are SGHKS and YYEKEE (reference sequence). CDR3 length: 13 amino acids. With 2 bases removed from V and 7 bases from J, the gap between germline ends came to 12 bases. CDR3 sequence reads: CASSFGGFSEAFF. The CDR3 bases are TGTGCCAGCAGCTTTGGGGGGTTCAGTGAAGCTTTCTTT.

This clonotype has only a few counts. In nucleotides, the CDR3 is TGTGCCAGCAGTGTACTTTCGGCAGATACGCAGTATTTT. Its translation: CASSVLSADTQYF. The J gene is TRBJ2-3, the V gene TRBV2; D ambiguous. Germline lookup yields CDR1 SNHLY and CDR2 FYNNEI. V was pared by 4 bases and J by 4 bases, with 9 bases between. The CDR3 totals 13 residues.

This clonotype showed up just a few times. The genes are TRBV11-1 and TRBJ2-1, with no clear D. This CDR3 is 11 amino acids long. Trimming stripped 3 bases from V and 7 bases from J, with 4 bases between. Per germline, CDR1 SGHAT and CDR2 FQDESV (reference sequence). The CDR3, as DNA: TGTGCCAGCAGCTTGGAGAATGAGCAGTTCTTC. The encoded protein is CASSLENEQFF.

This clonotype was counted only a few times. The CDR3 protein is CASSKPRWVAGPNEQFF. CDR3 DNA sequence: TGTGCCAGCAGCAAACCACGCTGGGTCGCCGGCCCCAATGAGCAGTTCTTC. The chain links TRBV12-3 or TRBV12-4 to TRBJ2-1, with D hard to call. The CDR3 loop spans 17 amino acids. V dropped 6 bases and J dropped 6 bases, with 24 bases sitting between them.

The chain employs TRBV11-2 and TRBJ1-4, with 7 bases matching TRBD1. J was trimmed by 0 bases and V by 6 bases; bases with no gene match: 10. In germline, CDR1 is SGHAT, CDR2 FQNNGV. This CDR3 is built from 17 residues. CDR3 in DNA: TGTGCCAGCAGTTCCAACAGGGGCCATGCAACTAATGAAAAACTGTTTTTT. Protein: CASSSNRGHATNEKLFF.

The chain links TRBV3-1 to TRBJ2-7; D uncertain. The CDR3 runs to 14 residues. Trimming removed 0 bases from V and 6 bases from J, with 12 bases in between. Germline V lookup: CDR1 LGHDT, CDR2 YNNKEL (reference sequence). CDR3 in amino acids: CASSQDHLLREQYF. In nucleotides, the CDR3 is TGTGCCAGCAGCCAAGACCACCTTCTCCGCGAGCAGTACTTC.

This clonotype was seen many times. The chain links TRBV5-1 to TRBJ2-7; TRBD2 matches 8 bases. Trimming at V came to 2 bases and at J to 2 bases, leaving 3 bases not matched to a gene. Germline assignment: CDR1 SGHRS and CDR2 YFSETQ. CDR3 length: 14 residues. CDR3 coding DNA: TGCGCCAGCAGCTTAGCGGGAGAGCCCTACGAGCAGTACTTC. Translation gives CASSLAGEPYEQYF.

The sample holds a few counts of this clonotype. The J gene is TRBJ2-3, the V gene TRBV11-3, with D possibly being TRBD2 (6 bases). The germline V and J ends were trimmed by 1 base and 9 bases, with 11 bases remaining between them. This CDR3 spans 13 amino acids. Germline CDR1 SGHNT, CDR2 YENEEA. This CDR3 is CASSLGQTRTQYF. DNA of the CDR3: TGTGCCAGCAGCTTAGGGCAGACTAGGACGCAGTATTTT.

This clonotype was seen a handful of times. This chain joins TRBV12-3 or TRBV12-4 and TRBJ2-1; possible D gene TRBD1, 6 bases. The CDR3 runs 14 residues. V shed 5 bases and J shed 3 bases, with 11 bases lying between them. CDR3 DNA: TGTGCCAGCAGTCTTCAGGGGAGCTACAATGAGCAGTTCTTC. Translating it yields CASSLQGSYNEQFF.

The table lists this clonotype with many counts. CDR3 in amino acids: CASSLSGGKPQHF. The DNA for the CDR3 is TGTGCCAGCAGTTTATCCGGGGGCAAGCCCCAGCATTTT. The chain combines TRBV12-3 or TRBV12-4 with TRBJ1-5; possible D gene TRBD1, 6 bases. CDR3 length: 13 amino acids. Trimming left V 2 bases short and J 8 bases short, with 10 bases between.

This clonotype has ten or more counts. The V and J genes are TRBV28 and TRBJ2-3; D is ambiguous. Trimming took off 7 bases at V and 7 bases at J, with 18 bases between the two ends. This CDR3 contains 14 residues. Germline V lookup: CDR1 MDHEN, CDR2 SYDVKM. This chain's CDR3 is CASISPSDQHTQYF. CDR3 coding DNA: TGTGCCAGCATCTCCCCCTCCGACCAACATACGCAGTATTTT.

The chain couples TRBV7-2 to TRBJ2-7; 7 nucleotides align to TRBD1. With 5 bases clipped from V and 2 bases from J, the junction kept 9 bases outside the gene matches. The germline V gene encodes CDR1 SGHTA and CDR2 FQGNSA. The CDR3 is 15 amino acids. CDR3 loop: CASSRRDSRAYEQYF. The CDR3 DNA follows: TGTGCCAGCAGCCGTAGGGACAGCCGAGCCTACGAGCAGTACTTC. The complete variable domain, with remaining parts taken from reference TRBV7-2 and TRBJ2-7, reads GAGVSQSPSNKVTEKGKDVELRCDPISGHTALYWYRQSLGQGLEFLIYFQGNSAPDKSGLPSDRFSAERTGGSVSTLTIQRTQQEDSAVYLCASSRRDSRAYEQYFGPGTRLTVT.

This clonotype showed up many times. The V call is TRBV5-1, the J call TRBJ1-5, with 7 bases lining up with TRBD1. Unmatched junction bases numbered 4, after V lost 4 bases and J lost 3 bases. The germline V gene encodes CDR1 SGHRS and CDR2 YFSETQ. The CDR3 has 14 residues. DNA of the CDR3: TGCGCCAGCAGCGACAGGGTCTACAATCAGCCCCAGCATTTT. It codes for CASSDRVYNQPQHF. Full variable domain (missing parts from reference TRBV5-1 and TRBJ1-5): KAGVTQTPRYLIKTRGQQVTLSCSPISGHRSVSWYQQTPGQGLQFLFEYFSETQRNKGNFPGRFSGRQFSNSRSEMNVSTLELGDSALYLCASSDRVYNQPQHFGDGTRLSIL.

This clonotype has a handful of counts. The chain couples TRBV5-5 to TRBJ2-7; D might be TRBD2 (5 bases). Germline V CDR1 and CDR2: SGHKS, YYEKEE (reference sequence). V lost 6 bases, J lost 1 base, and 17 bases lay in between. This CDR3 has 15 amino acids. DNA of the CDR3: TGTGCCAGCACCTCGCTCGGCGGGCAGTCCTACGAGCAGTACTTC. The encoded protein is CASTSLGGQSYEQYF.

V gene TRBV28 combines with J gene TRBJ2-7; TRBD2 might be the D (5 bases). Germline loops: CDR1 MDHEN, CDR2 SYDVKM. The CDR3 sequence is 14 residues long. The V end lost 10 bases, the J end lost 3 bases, and 19 bases lay between the germline ends. The CDR3 DNA is TGTGCCACCGCGGGTATGGGAGCCTTCTACGAGCAGTACTTC. It encodes CATAGMGAFYEQYF.

The V gene is TRBV12-3 or TRBV12-4, the J gene TRBJ2-1, with D perhaps TRBD2 (7 bases). Trimming removed 6 bases at V and 10 bases at J, with 13 bases between. This CDR3 is 12 amino acids long. The CDR3 spells CASSRGAKEQFF. CDR3 in DNA: TGTGCCAGCAGCCGGGGGGCAAAGGAGCAGTTCTTC.

This clonotype was recorded a few times. The chain combines TRBV15 with TRBJ1-1; tentatively, D is TRBD1 (6 bases). The germline V gene encodes CDR1 LNHNV and CDR2 YYDKDF (reference sequence). V was shortened by 5 bases and J by 6 bases, with 13 bases between the two germline ends. The CDR3 sequence is 13 residues long. The CDR3 DNA reads as TGTGCCACCAGCGGCCTACAGGGAGCTGAAGCTTTCTTT. This encodes CATSGLQGAEAFF.

By sample share, this clonotype is medium-sized. J is TRBJ2-2 and V is TRBV5-1; possibly TRBD1 for D (5 bases). The CDR3 contains 16 residues. The V gene lost 4 bases and the J gene lost 0 bases, with 13 bases spanning the gap. Germline CDR1 SGHRS, CDR2 YFSETQ. The CDR3 DNA is TGCGCCAGCAGCGCCAGACAGAATCCGAACACCGGGGAGCTGTTTTTT. Translation: CASSARQNPNTGELFF. Based on the CDR3 plus reference TRBV5-1 and TRBJ2-2, the full variable domain is KAGVTQTPRYLIKTRGQQVTLSCSPISGHRSVSWYQQTPGQGLQFLFEYFSETQRNKGNFPGRFSGRQFSNSRSEMNVSTLELGDSALYLCASSARQNPNTGELFFGEGSRLTVL.